This paragraph reports one T cell receptor beta chain. V was cut by 1 base and J by 4 bases, with 14 bases left in between. This CDR3 is built from 15 residues. Germline V gene sequence: CDR1 SNHLY, CDR2 FYNNEI. This specimen belongs to a study of blood T cells in healthy people across ages. It was with a sample-barcoded 5' primer and a J-beta primer mix that a second PCR of about 7 to 12 cycles was run. Using its own MiXCR run on the 5' RACE reads, TCRdb lists one record per CDR3 protein. The sample comprises some 780,000 distinct CDR3 sequences, more than 55% of which are singletons, and roughly 26% rests with the top ten.

Sequenced input: blood. The V and J genes are TRBV2 and TRBJ2-7, with D tentatively TRBD1 (6 bases). This clonotype was sampled from a man aged 40-50 years in good health. The DNA of the CDR3 is TGTGCCAGCAGTGAAGGTCAGGGGCCAGTATACGAGCAGTACTTC. Amino acid sequence: CASSEGQGPVYEQYF. The complete variable domain, with remaining parts taken from reference TRBV2 and TRBJ2-7, reads EPEVTQTPSHQVTQMGQEVILRCVPISNHLYFYWYRQILGQKVEFLVSFYNNEISEKSEIFDDQFSVERPDGSNFTLKIRSTKLEDSAMYFCASSEGQGPVYEQYFGPGTRLTVT.